The clone carrying this TCR beta chain was observed a handful of times. Its antigen is unknown. The sample is drawn from a study of T cell responses to AZD1222 COVID-19 vaccine. Germline CDR1 reads MDHEN; CDR2 reads SYDVKM. V shed 6 bases, J shed 6 bases, and the junction held 12 bases outside the gene matches. This CDR3 has 16 residues. Findings and caveats of the study: Baseline antibody screening turned up just a handful of seropositive AZD1222 recipients. Most donors were white British, females outnumbered males, and clonal diversity was possibly underestimated.

The repertoire was sequenced with immunoSEQ multiplex PCR; TCRdb's copy has only in-frame clones and lacks some. The top ten hold 4% to 5% of the sample, which has about 56,000 clones, 70% to 80% seen once. V and J are TRBV28 and TRBJ1-1; TRBD1 matches at 11 bases. The receptor was derived from an adult who received the AZD1222 COVID-19 vaccine. The sequencing used peripheral blood, collected 28 days after the second AZD1222 dose. The CDR3, as DNA: TGTGCCAGCAGGAAACACGGGACAGGGGGTTCAGCTGAAGCTTTCTTT. Translating it yields CASRKHGTGGSAEAFF.